This paragraph reports one TCR beta chain. Its antigen is not identified. The data were obtained in a study of cytomegalovirus exposure and HLA in healthy donors. Study results and limitations: In an earlier analysis, in around 590 donors, most V segments appeared productive either ~90% or ~30% of the time. The authors excluded some V segments, including TRBV6-2 and TRBV6-3, as indistinguishable. Associated with HLA alleles at 0.05 false discovery rate in a later analysis were approximately 17,000 TCR beta sequences.

The CDR3 loop spans 11 amino acids. Trimming removed 3 bases at V and 14 bases at J, with 8 bases between. Germline V gives CDR1 LNHDA, CDR2 SQIVND (reference sequence). PCR was performed using 60 Vbeta and 13 Jbeta primers. How the authors handled the data: Approximately 11 million of the 75 million to 95 million unique TCR beta chains counted in a later analysis were shared. Sequenced by immunoSEQ multiplex PCR; TCRdb stores in-frame clones only, minus some. That table gives V, J and clone size, and the DNA gave D and trimming. The sample yields more than 150,000 clones, 70% to 90% seen once. The TCR sequence derives from a young man in good health and CMV-seropositive. What was sequenced was PBMCs. The J gene is TRBJ1-6, the V gene TRBV19; no definite D call. CDR3 loop: CASSMSRSLHF. The CDR3 nucleotides are TGTGCCAGTAGTATGTCGCGATCCCTCCACTTT.